This TCR beta chain emerged from a study of tumor-infiltrating lymphocytes in primary liver carcinoma. Whole-study context: The patients, men and women alike, were aged 30 to 69 years. Productive TCRbeta reads per sample were roughly 3.5 to 8 million, not differing by tissue. Broader study findings: With p = 0.039, the top-250-clone fraction in tumors significantly exceeded that in blood.

This clonotype was recorded at least ten times. Its target is not known. Priming with a constant-region primer yielded TCR beta cDNA from about 500 ng total RNA. Three nested multiplex PCR rounds, a slightly modified ARM-PCR method, built the TCR beta libraries. TCRdb called the multiplex PCR reads again in MiXCR, with one record for every CDR3 protein. The table includes just over 300,000 distinct CDR3 sequences, about 50% detected once. For blood RNA, unsorted whole blood served as the source, and germline DNA was extracted too. Sequences were obtained from peripheral blood. The origin of this receptor is a woman under 40 with primary liver carcinoma and hepatitis B virus infection.

In DNA form, the CDR3 reads TGCGCCAGCAGCCAAGACGACACAGGGGGAGGAGAGACCCAGTACTTC. Translating it yields CASSQDDTGGGETQYF. The V gene is TRBV4-3, the J gene TRBJ2-5; 8 nucleotides match TRBD1. Trimming at V came to 0 bases and at J to 4 bases, leaving 7 bases not matched to a gene. This CDR3 spans 16 amino acids. Germline CDR1 and CDR2: LGHNA and YSLEER.